This entry describes one T cell receptor (beta chain). As originally analysed: Reference gene primers were amplified, and this amplification served to estimate nucleated cell counts. Sequenced by immunoSEQ multiplex PCR; TCRdb stores in-frame clones only, minus some. V and J calls and clone size are those listed in that table; D and trimming were worked out from the DNA. The table includes fewer than 150,000 clones, approximately 88% detected once. Germline loops: CDR1 LGHDT, CDR2 YNNKEL (reference sequence). Losses at the gene ends were 3 bases for V and 2 bases for J; bases not matched to a gene: 5. This CDR3 is 16 amino acids long. This sample stems from a study of blood T cell repertoires in COVID-19. Study as a whole: Samples of COVID-19 (acute and convalescent) were obtained from the United States, Italy and Spain. In each case, the material was cDNA or gDNA derived from T cells, B-cell-depleted T cells, or PBMCs.

The sequenced sample consisted of peripheral blood. The TCR comes from a human donor in a cohort sampled during active COVID-19. J is TRBJ2-2 and V is TRBV3-1 (or the pseudogene TRBV3-2); 8 bases agree with TRBD1. This CDR3 is CASSQPTGANTGELFF. The CDR3 nucleotides read TGTGCCAGCAGCCAGCCGACAGGGGCTAACACCGGGGAGCTGTTTTTT.